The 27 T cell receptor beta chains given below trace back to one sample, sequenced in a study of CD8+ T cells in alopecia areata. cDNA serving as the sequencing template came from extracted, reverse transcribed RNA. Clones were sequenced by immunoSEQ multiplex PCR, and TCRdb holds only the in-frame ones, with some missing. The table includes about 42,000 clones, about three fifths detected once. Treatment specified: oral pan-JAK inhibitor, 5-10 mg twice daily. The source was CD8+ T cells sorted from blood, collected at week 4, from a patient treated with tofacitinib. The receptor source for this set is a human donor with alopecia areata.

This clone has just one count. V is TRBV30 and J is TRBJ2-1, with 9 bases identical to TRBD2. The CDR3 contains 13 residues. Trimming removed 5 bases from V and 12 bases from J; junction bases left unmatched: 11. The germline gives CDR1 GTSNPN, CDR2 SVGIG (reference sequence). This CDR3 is CAWPGVAGDRQFF. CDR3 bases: TGTGCCTGGCCTGGGGTAGCGGGGGACCGGCAGTTCTTC.

CDR3 nucleotide sequence: TGCAGCGTTGAACGATATGCGGGGATGTACTATGGCTACACCTTC. Amino acids: CSVERYAGMYYGYTF. The chain carries TRBV29-1 and TRBJ1-2; D gene uncertain. The length of the CDR3 is 15 residues. Deletions cut 2 bases from V and 3 bases from J, with 16 bases between. The germline V gene has CDR1 SQVTM and CDR2 ANQGSEA. The whole variable domain, remainder taken from reference TRBV29-1 and TRBJ1-2, is SAVISQKPSRDICQRGTSLTIQCQVDSQVTMMFWYRQQPGQSLTLIATANQGSEATYESGFVIDKFPISRPNLTFSTLTVSNMSPEDSSIYLCSVERYAGMYYGYTFGSGTRLTVV.

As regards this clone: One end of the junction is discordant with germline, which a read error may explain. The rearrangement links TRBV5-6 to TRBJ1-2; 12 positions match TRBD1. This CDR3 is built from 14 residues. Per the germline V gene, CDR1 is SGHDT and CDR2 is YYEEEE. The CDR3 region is CASSLYSGTGGCTF. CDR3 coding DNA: TGTGCCAGCAGCTTGTATTCCGGGACAGGGGGCTGCACCTTC.

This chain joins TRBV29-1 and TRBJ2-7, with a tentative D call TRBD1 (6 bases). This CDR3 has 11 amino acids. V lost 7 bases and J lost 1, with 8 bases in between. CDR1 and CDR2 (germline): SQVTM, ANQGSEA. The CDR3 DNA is TGCAGCGGGACAGATTCCTACGAGCAGTACTTC. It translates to CSGTDSYEQYF.

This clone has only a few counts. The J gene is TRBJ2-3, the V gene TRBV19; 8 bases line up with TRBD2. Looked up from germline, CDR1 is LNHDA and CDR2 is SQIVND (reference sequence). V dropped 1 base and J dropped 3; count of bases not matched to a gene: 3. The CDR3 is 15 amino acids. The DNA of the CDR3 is TGTGCCAGTAGTATAGCCGGCGGGGGGACAGATACGCAGTATTTT. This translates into CASSIAGGGTDTQYF.

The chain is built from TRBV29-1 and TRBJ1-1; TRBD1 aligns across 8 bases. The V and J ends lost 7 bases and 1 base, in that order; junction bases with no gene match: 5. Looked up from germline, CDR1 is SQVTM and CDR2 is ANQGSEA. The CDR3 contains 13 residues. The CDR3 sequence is CSGDRGPNTEAFF. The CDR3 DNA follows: TGCAGCGGAGACAGGGGCCCGAACACTGAAGCTTTCTTT.

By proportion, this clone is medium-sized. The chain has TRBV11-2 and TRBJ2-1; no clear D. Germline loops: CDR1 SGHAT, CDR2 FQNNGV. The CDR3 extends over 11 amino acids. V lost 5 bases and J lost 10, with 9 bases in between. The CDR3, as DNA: TGTGCCAGCAGCCATGGGCCCGAGCAGTTCTTC. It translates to CASSHGPEQFF.

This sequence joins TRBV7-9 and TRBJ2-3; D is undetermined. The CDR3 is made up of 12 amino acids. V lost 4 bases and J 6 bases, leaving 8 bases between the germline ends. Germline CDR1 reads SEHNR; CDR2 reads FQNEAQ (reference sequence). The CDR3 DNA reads TGTGCCAGCAGCTCCGGTGGCGATACGCAGTATTTT. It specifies CASSSGGDTQYF.

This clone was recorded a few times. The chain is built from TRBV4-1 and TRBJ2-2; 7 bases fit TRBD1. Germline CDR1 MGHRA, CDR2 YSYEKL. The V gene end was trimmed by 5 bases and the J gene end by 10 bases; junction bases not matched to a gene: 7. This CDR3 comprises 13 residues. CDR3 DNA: TGCGCCAGCAGCACGGACAGGAAGAAGGAGCTGTTTTTT. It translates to CASSTDRKKELFF.

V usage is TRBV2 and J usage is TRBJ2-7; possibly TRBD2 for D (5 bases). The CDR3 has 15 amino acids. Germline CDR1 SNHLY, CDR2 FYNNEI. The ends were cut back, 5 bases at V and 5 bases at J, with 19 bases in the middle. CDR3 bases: TGTGCCAGCAGTAGCCCGGCCGGGGATCTAGACGAGCAGTACTTC. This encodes CASSSPAGDLDEQYF.

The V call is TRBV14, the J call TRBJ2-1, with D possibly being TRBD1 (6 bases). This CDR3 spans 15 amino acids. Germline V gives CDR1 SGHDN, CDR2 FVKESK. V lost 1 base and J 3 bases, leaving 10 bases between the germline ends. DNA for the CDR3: TGTGCCAGCAGCCAAGTACCAGGGGACTACAATGAGCAGTTCTTC. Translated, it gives CASSQVPGDYNEQFF.

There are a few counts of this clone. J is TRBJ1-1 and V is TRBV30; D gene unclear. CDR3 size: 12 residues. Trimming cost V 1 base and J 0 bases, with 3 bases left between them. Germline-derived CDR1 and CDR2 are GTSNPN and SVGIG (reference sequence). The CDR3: CAWSEMNTEAFF. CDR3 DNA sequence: TGTGCCTGGAGTGAGATGAACACTGAAGCTTTCTTT.

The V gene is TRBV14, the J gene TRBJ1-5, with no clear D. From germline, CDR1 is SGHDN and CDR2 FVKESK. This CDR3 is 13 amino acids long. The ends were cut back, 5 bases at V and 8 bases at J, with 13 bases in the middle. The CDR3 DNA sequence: TGTGCCAGCAGCTTAATGGGAGGAGAGCCCCAGCATTTT. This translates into CASSLMGGEPQHF. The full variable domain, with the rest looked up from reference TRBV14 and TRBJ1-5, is EAGVTQFPSHSVIEKGQTVTLRCDPISGHDNLYWYRRVMGKEIKFLLHFVKESKQDESGMPNNRFLAERTGGTYSTLKVQPAELEDSGVYFCASSLMGGEPQHFGDGTRLSIL.

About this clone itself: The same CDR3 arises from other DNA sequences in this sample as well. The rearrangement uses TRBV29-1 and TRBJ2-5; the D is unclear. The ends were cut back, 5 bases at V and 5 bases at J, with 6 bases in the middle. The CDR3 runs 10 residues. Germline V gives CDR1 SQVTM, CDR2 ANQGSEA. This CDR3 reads CSVSGETQYF. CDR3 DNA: TGCAGCGTTTCCGGGGAGACCCAGTACTTC. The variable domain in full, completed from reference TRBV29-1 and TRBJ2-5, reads SAVISQKPSRDICQRGTSLTIQCQVDSQVTMMFWYRQQPGQSLTLIATANQGSEATYESGFVIDKFPISRPNLTFSTLTVSNMSPEDSSIYLCSVSGETQYFGPGTRLLVL.

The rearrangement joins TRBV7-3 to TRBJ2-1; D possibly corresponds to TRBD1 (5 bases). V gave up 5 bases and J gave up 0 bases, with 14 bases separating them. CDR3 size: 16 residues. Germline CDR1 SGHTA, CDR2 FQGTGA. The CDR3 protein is CASSKTPRDSYNEQFF. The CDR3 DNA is TGTGCCAGCAGCAAGACACCCAGGGACTCCTACAATGAGCAGTTCTTC. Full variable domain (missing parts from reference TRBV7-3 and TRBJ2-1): GAGVSQTPSNKVTEKGKYVELRCDPISGHTALYWYRQSLGQGPEFLIYFQGTGAADDSGLPNDRFFAVRPEGSVSTLKIQRTERGDSAVYLCASSKTPRDSYNEQFFGPGTRLTVL.

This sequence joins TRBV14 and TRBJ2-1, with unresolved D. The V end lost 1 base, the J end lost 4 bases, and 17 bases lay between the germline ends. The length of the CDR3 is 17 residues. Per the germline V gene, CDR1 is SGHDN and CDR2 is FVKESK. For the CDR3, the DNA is TGTGCCAGCAGCCAAGCCGCGAGCTGGATACGGTACAATGAGCAGTTCTTC. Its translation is CASSQAASWIRYNEQFF.

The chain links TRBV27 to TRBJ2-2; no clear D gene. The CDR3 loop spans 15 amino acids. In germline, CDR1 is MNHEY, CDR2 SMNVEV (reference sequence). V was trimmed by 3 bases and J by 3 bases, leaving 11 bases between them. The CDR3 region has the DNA TGTGCCAGCAGTTTTTTCCCTGTTGACACCGGGGAGCTGTTTTTT. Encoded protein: CASSFFPVDTGELFF.

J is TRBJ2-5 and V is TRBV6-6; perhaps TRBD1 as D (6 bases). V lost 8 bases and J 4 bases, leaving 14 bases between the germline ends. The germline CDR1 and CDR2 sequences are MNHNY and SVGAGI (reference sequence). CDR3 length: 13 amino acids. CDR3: CASEQGNSETQYF. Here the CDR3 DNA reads TGTGCCAGCGAACAGGGTAACTCAGAGACCCAGTACTTC.

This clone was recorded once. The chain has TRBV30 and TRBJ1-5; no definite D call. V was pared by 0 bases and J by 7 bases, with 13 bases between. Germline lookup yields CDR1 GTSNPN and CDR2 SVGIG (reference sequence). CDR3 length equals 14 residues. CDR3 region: CAWSVNGGEQPQHF. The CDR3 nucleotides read TGTGCCTGGAGTGTAAACGGAGGAGAGCAGCCCCAGCATTTT.

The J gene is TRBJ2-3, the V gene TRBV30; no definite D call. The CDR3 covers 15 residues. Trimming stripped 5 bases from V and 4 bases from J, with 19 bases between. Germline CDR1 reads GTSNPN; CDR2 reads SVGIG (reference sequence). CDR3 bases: TGTGCCTGGTTATCCCTCGACACGGCCCCAGATACGCAGTATTTT. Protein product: CAWLSLDTAPDTQYF.

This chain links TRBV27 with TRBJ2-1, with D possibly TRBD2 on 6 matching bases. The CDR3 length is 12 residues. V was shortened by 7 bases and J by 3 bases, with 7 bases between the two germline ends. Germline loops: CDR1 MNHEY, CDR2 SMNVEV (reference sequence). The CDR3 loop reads CASNGGYNEQFF. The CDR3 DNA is TGTGCCAGCAACGGGGGCTACAATGAGCAGTTCTTC.

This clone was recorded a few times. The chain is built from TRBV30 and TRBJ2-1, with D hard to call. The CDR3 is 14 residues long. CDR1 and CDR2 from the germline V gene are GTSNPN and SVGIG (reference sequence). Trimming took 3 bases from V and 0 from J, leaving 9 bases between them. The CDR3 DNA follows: TGTGCCTGGAGATCGACAAGCTCCTACAATGAGCAGTTCTTC. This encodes CAWRSTSSYNEQFF. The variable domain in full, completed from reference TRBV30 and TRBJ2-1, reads SQTIHQWPATLVQPVGSPLSLECTVEGTSNPNLYWYRQAAGRGLQLLFYSVGIGQISSEVPQNLSASRPQDRQFILSSKKLLLSDSGFYLCAWRSTSSYNEQFFGPGTRLTVL.

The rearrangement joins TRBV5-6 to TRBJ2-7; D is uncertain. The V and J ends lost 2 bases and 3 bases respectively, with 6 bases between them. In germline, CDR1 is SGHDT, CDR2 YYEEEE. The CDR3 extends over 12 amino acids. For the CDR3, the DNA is TGTGCCAGCAGCTTCCTTAGCTACGAGCAGTACTTC. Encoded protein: CASSFLSYEQYF.

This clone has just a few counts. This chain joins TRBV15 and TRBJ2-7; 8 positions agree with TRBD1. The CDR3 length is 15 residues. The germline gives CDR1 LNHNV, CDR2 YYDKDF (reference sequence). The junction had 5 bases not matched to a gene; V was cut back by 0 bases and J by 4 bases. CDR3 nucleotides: TGTGCCACCAGCAGAGAAGGGCAGGGGGCTTACGAGCAGTACTTC. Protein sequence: CATSREGQGAYEQYF.

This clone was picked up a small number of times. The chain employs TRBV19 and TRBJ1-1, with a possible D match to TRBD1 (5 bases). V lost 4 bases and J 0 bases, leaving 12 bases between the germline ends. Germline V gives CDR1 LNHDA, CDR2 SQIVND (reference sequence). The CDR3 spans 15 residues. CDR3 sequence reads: CASSRTRELNTEAFF. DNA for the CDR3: TGTGCCAGTAGTAGAACCAGGGAGCTGAACACTGAAGCTTTCTTT. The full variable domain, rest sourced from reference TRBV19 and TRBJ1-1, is DGGITQSPKYLFRKEGQNVTLSCEQNLNHDAMYWYRQDPGQGLRLIYYSQIVNDFQKGDIAEGYSVSREKKESFPLTVTSAQKNPTAFYLCASSRTRELNTEAFFGQGTRLTVV.

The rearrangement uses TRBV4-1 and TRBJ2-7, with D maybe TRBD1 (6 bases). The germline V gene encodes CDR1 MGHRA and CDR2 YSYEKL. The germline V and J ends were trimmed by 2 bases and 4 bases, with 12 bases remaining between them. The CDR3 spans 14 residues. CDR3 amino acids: CASSQTGDIYEQYF. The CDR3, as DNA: TGCGCCAGCAGCCAAACCGGGGACATTTACGAGCAGTACTTC.

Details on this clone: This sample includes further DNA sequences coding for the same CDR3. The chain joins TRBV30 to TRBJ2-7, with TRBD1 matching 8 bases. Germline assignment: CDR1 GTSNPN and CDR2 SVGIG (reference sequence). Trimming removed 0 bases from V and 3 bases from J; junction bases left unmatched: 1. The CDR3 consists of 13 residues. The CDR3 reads CAWSVGQGYEQYF. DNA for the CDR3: TGTGCCTGGAGTGTAGGACAGGGCTACGAGCAGTACTTC.